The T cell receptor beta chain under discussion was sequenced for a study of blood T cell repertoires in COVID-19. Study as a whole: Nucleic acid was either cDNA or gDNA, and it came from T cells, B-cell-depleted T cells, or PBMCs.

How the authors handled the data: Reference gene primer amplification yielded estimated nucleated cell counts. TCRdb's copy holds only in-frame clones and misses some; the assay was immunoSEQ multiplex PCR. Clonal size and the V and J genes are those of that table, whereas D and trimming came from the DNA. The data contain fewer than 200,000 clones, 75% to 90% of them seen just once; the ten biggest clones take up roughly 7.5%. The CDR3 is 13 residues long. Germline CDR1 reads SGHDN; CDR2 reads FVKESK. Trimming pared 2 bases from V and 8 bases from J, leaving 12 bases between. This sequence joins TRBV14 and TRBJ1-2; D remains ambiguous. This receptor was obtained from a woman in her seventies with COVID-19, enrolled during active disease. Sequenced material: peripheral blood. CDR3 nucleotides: TGTGCCAGCAGCCAATTTACACTATGGGGCTACACCTTC. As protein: CASSQFTLWGYTF. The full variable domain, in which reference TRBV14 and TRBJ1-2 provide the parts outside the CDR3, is EAGVTQFPSHSVIEKGQTVTLRCDPISGHDNLYWYRRVMGKEIKFLLHFVKESKQDESGMPNNRFLAERTGGTYSTLKVQPAELEDSGVYFCASSQFTLWGYTFGSGTRLTVV.